This entry concerns a single T cell receptor beta chain. Symptom resolution, clearance, or two negative PCRs marked the recovered donors of Cohort 3. J lost 5 bases, V lost 10 bases, and 5 bases had no gene match. Germline loops: CDR1 LNHDA, CDR2 SQIVND (reference sequence). The CDR3 contains 13 residues. Per the authors' pipeline: Quantification of nucleated cells was approximated via reference gene primer amplification. Sequencing was performed with immunoSEQ multiplex PCR; in TCRdb, only in-frame clones are kept and a portion is missing. Clone size and V and J calls were adopted from that table, with D and trimming inferred from the DNA. Of 350,000 to 400,000 clones listed, roughly nine tenths are singletons. The data were taken from a study of blood T cell repertoires in COVID-19. Study context: From the United States, Italy and Spain came samples of acute and convalescent COVID-19. PBMCs, B-cell-depleted T cells, or T cells were the source of the cDNA or gDNA that made up the material.

The sample comprised PBMCs or T cells enriched from blood (not recorded which). The origin of this receptor is a man aged 18-30 years who had recovered from COVID-19. The V call is TRBV19, the J call TRBJ1-4, with 9 bases fitting TRBD1. The CDR3 region has the DNA TGTGCCACCCGGGACAGGGCCAATGAAAAACTGTTTTTT. This encodes CATRDRANEKLFF.